This T cell receptor beta chain was sequenced for a study of blood T cell repertoires in COVID-19. Study in general: Sites across the United States, Italy and Spain contributed samples from acute and convalescent COVID-19. The analysed material was cDNA or gDNA that came from T cells, B-cell-depleted T cells, or PBMCs.

This clone was recorded a few times. In the original analysis: From reference gene primer amplification, estimates of nucleated cell counts were derived. Libraries were prepared by immunoSEQ multiplex PCR; TCRdb keeps only in-frame clonotypes and omits some of them. The V and J calls and clone size come from that table; D and trimming were worked out from the DNA. The sample yields 24,000 or so clones, over 80% seen once. CDR1 is LGHNA, CDR2 YSLEER, per germline. The CDR3 extends over 16 amino acids. The V gene lost 0 bases and the J gene lost 5 bases, with 15 bases spanning the gap. The TCR originated in a human donor with active COVID-19. The donor label of this sample is uncertain. The material sequenced was peripheral blood. The chain combines TRBV4-3 with TRBJ2-3; weak D call: TRBD2 (5 bases). The CDR3 DNA sequence: TGCGCCAGCAGCCAAGACGACGCATTCCGGGAAGATACGCAGTATTTT. Protein product: CASSQDDAFREDTQYF.